A single TCR beta chain is shown here with its context. Together with a sample-barcoded 5' primer, a J-beta primer mix was included in a second PCR lasting 7 to 11 cycles. TCRdb re-called the 5' RACE reads with MiXCR, one entry per CDR3 protein. The repertoire holds about 900,000 distinct CDR3 sequences, with approximately 59% as singletons. Trimming took 5 bases from V and 7 from J; bases not matched to a gene: 12. The germline gives CDR1 SGHVS, CDR2 FQNEAQ. The CDR3 extends over 16 amino acids. This entry is derived from a study of blood T cells in healthy people across ages. The chain combines TRBV7-8 with TRBJ2-1; the match to TRBD2 covers 9 bases. The source material was blood. The clonotype was recovered from a man aged 25-45 years in good health. CDR3 nucleotides: TGTGCCAGCAGCGTCCTCTTTGCGGGGGGGAATAATGAGCAGTTCTTC. Its protein is CASSVLFAGGNNEQFF.